This is a list of T cell receptor beta chains from one sample in a study of T cell responses to AZD1222 COVID-19 vaccine. Some clones are missing from TCRdb's copy, which holds only in-frame ones; the method was immunoSEQ multiplex PCR. The repertoire holds 130,000 to 150,000 clones, about 91% seen once, with about 2.1% in the top ten. The sample here was peripheral blood, taken on day 0 of AZD1222 vaccination. These receptors all stem from an adult in good health. Both conserved end residues are part of each CDR3. A D gene is named only where the DNA matches it firmly. Clone size is shown for a subset of rows, as once, few, many or a class of expanded clone.

>-|TRBJ1-4|TRBV5-4|-
CASSLEGREKLFF
TGTGCCAGCAGCTTAGAGGGAAGGGAAAAACTGTTTTTT
>-|TRBJ1-2|TRBV27|-
CASSSPGSTTGGGYTF
TGTGCCAGCAGTTCCCCCGGGAGCACAACGGGTGGCGGCTACACCTTC
>-|TRBJ1-4|TRBV6-2/TRBV6-3|once
CASSYWRPATNEKLFF
TGTGCCAGCAGTTACTGGCGGCCCGCAACTAATGAAAAACTGTTTTTT
>-|TRBJ1-2|TRBV6-5|-
CASNPFGTYGYTF
TGTGCCAGCAACCCGTTTGGGACCTATGGCTACACCTTC
>-|TRBJ1-5|TRBV10-3|-
CAISAVGGSDQPQHF
TGTGCCATCAGTGCGGTCGGGGGGAGCGATCAGCCCCAGCATTTT
>-|TRBJ1-1|TRBV12-3/TRBV12-4|-
CASSLTGRIAFF
TGTGCCAGCAGTCTAACAGGGAGGATAGCTTTCTTT
>TRBD2|TRBJ2-5|TRBV7-2|-
CASSLAGGVETQYF
TGTGCCAGCAGCTTAGCGGGGGGGGTTGAGACCCAGTACTTC
>-|TRBJ2-1|TRBV3-1/TRBV3-2|-
CASSQVRGVSVLQFF
TGTGCCAGCAGCCAAGTGCGAGGGGTCTCGGTATTACAGTTCTTC
>TRBD1|TRBJ1-3|TRBV5-6|-
CASSFKGGRGNTIYF
TGTGCCAGCAGCTTCAAAGGGGGCCGGGGAAACACCATATATTTT
>TRBD2|TRBJ2-3|TRBV9|medium-sized
CASSIGTSGFADTQYF
TGTGCCAGCAGCATCGGGACTAGCGGGTTCGCAGATACGCAGTATTTT
>-|TRBJ2-7|TRBV29-1|-
CSVEGASYEQYF
TGCAGCGTTGAGGGCGCCTCCTACGAGCAGTACTTC
>TRBD1|TRBJ2-5|TRBV10-3|-
CATQGAETQYF
TGTGCCACCCAGGGGGCGGAGACCCAGTACTTC
>-|TRBJ1-3|TRBV7-8|once
CASTLSNSNTIYF
TGTGCCAGCACGCTGAGTAATTCTAACACCATATATTTT
>-|TRBJ2-7|TRBV19|-
CASSIEGEQYF
TGTGCCAGTAGTATAGAAGGCGAGCAGTACTTC
>TRBD1|TRBJ1-1|TRBV6-5|-
CASRWDRTMNTEAFF
TGTGCCAGCAGATGGGACAGGACCATGAACACTGAAGCTTTCTTT
>-|TRBJ1-1|TRBV12-5|-
CASGLGTYTEAFF
TGTGCTAGTGGTTTGGGCACCTACACTGAAGCTTTCTTT
>-|TRBJ2-5|TRBV11-2|-
CASSQGHGGTQYF
TGTGCCAGCAGCCAGGGACACGGAGGGACCCAGTACTTC
>-|TRBJ2-2|TRBV24-1|-
CATSVLPLGGGELFF
TGTGCCACCAGTGTTCTGCCACTAGGTGGGGGGGAGCTGTTTTTT
>-|TRBJ1-5|TRBV2|-
CASGPYSNQPQHF
TGTGCCAGCGGCCCCTATAGCAATCAGCCCCAGCATTTT
>-|TRBJ2-1|TRBV7-3|-
CASSVQGVNEQFF
TGTGCCAGCAGCGTACAGGGTGTGAATGAGCAGTTCTTC
>-|TRBJ2-3|TRBV3-1/TRBV3-2|-
CASSQVKDTQYF
TGTGCCAGCAGCCAAGTTAAGGATACGCAGTATTTT
>TRBD1|TRBJ2-7|TRBV5-1|-
CASSFLGGTGPDEQYF
TGCGCCAGCAGCTTCCTCGGGGGGACAGGGCCGGACGAGCAGTACTTC
>-|TRBJ1-4|TRBV7-6|once
CASSLVGGPSEKLFF
TGTGCCAGCAGCTTAGTAGGTGGGCCGAGTGAAAAACTGTTTTTT
>-|TRBJ2-7|TRBV4-3|once
CASSQVDGREQYF
TGCGCCAGCAGCCAAGTCGACGGCCGCGAGCAGTACTTC
>-|TRBJ1-5|TRBV19|-
CAVAGSYSNQPQHF
TGTGCCGTTGCGGGCTCATATAGCAATCAGCCCCAGCATTTT
>TRBD1|TRBJ2-7|TRBV5-1|-
CASSNSRTGPLEQYF
TGCGCCAGCTCCAACTCACGGACAGGCCCACTCGAGCAGTACTTC
>TRBD1|TRBJ1-4|TRBV4-3|-
CASSPGGQGNEKLFF
TGCGCCAGCAGCCCAGGGGGTCAGGGTAATGAAAAACTGTTTTTT
>-|TRBJ1-2|TRBV28|once
CASSLRDGYTF
TGTGCCAGCAGTTTACGGGATGGCTACACCTTC
>-|TRBJ2-3|TRBV10-2|once
CASSSQTDTQYF
TGCGCCAGCAGCAGCCAAACAGATACGCAGTATTTT
>TRBD1|TRBJ1-1|TRBV18|-
CASSPRGPMNTEAFF
TGTGCCAGCTCACCAAGGGGGCCCATGAACACTGAAGCTTTCTTT
>TRBD1|TRBJ1-3|TRBV5-1|-
CASSLDPGQGAGNTIYF
TGCGCCAGCAGCTTGGACCCGGGACAGGGGGCAGGAAACACCATATATTTT
>-|TRBJ1-1|TRBV7-2|-
CASSLYPQIEAFF
TGTGCCAGCAGCTTATACCCCCAAATAGAAGCTTTCTTT
>TRBD1|TRBJ1-1|TRBV10-3|once
CAAEGQGNTEAFF
TGTGCCGCGGAGGGACAGGGGAACACTGAAGCTTTCTTT
>TRBD2|TRBJ2-5|TRBV4-3|-
CASSQDAGGDGETQYF
TGCGCCAGCAGCCAAGATGCGGGGGGCGACGGGGAGACCCAGTACTTC
>-|TRBJ2-3|TRBV11-3|-
CASSSRDGTDTQYF
TGTGCCAGCAGCTCCCGGGATGGCACAGATACGCAGTATTTT
>-|TRBJ2-3|TRBV12-5|-
CASGHAGDTQYF
TGTGCTAGTGGACACGCGGGGGATACGCAGTATTTT
>TRBD1|TRBJ1-5|TRBV9|-
CASSVGQGLSQPQHF
TGTGCCAGCAGCGTAGGACAGGGCCTGAGTCAGCCCCAGCATTTT
>-|TRBJ1-2|TRBV28|few
CASSLEQIHGYTF
TGTGCCAGCAGTTTGGAACAAATTCATGGCTACACCTTC
>-|TRBJ2-5|TRBV4-2|-
CASSQGEQETQYF
TGTGCCAGCAGCCAAGGTGAGCAAGAGACCCAGTACTTC
>TRBD1|TRBJ2-1|TRBV18|-
CASSPRVGTGGNEQFF
TGTGCCAGCTCACCACGAGTCGGGACAGGGGGCAATGAGCAGTTCTTC
>-|TRBJ1-1|TRBV7-7|-
CASSQIPGNTEAFF
TGTGCTAGCAGCCAGATCCCTGGGAACACTGAAGCTTTCTTT
>TRBD1|TRBJ2-1|TRBV7-2|-
CASSSAVTGGYNEQFF
TGTGCCAGCAGCTCCGCTGTGACAGGGGGTTACAATGAGCAGTTCTTC
>-|TRBJ2-3|TRBV5-4|-
CASSLVWGERDTQYF
TGTGCCAGCAGCTTGGTTTGGGGAGAGAGAGATACGCAGTATTTT
>-|TRBJ2-1|TRBV7-3|-
CASSLTGGSYNEQFF
TGTGCCAGCAGCTTAACAGGGGGGTCCTACAATGAGCAGTTCTTC
>-|TRBJ1-5|TRBV19|once
CASRSRDNQPQHF
TGTGCCAGTAGAAGCAGGGACAATCAGCCCCAGCATTTT
>TRBD1|TRBJ1-1|TRBV11-2|-
CASSLDRARNTEAFF
TGTGCCAGCAGCTTGGACAGGGCGAGGAACACTGAAGCTTTCTTT
>-|TRBJ2-3|TRBV7-3|once
CASSLDGGEGDTQYF
TGTGCCAGCAGCTTGGACGGGGGAGAGGGAGATACGCAGTATTTT
>TRBD1|TRBJ1-1|TRBV14|-
CASSQDFWDRVGQAFF
TGTGCCAGCAGCCAAGATTTCTGGGACAGGGTTGGTCAAGCTTTCTTT
>-|TRBJ2-7|TRBV27|-
CASSYPGGYEQYF
TGTGCCAGCAGTTACCCCGGCGGCTACGAGCAGTACTTC
>-|TRBJ1-4|TRBV11-2|once
CASKRIGSNEKLFF
TGTGCCAGCAAACGTATAGGATCTAATGAAAAACTGTTTTTT
>TRBD2|TRBJ2-3|TRBV4-3|-
CASSPGVAGVSTDTQYF
TGCGCCAGCAGCCCTGGGGTAGCGGGGGTAAGCACAGATACGCAGTATTTT
>TRBD1|TRBJ2-7|TRBV5-1|-
CASSIGGTGLGYEQYF
TGCGCCAGCAGCATTGGGGGGACAGGGTTAGGGTACGAGCAGTACTTC
>-|TRBJ2-2|TRBV29-1|-
CSVPARNTGELFF
TGCAGCGTTCCCGCGAGGAACACCGGGGAGCTGTTTTTT
>-|TRBJ2-5|TRBV19|-
CASSPGGVGETQYF
TGTGCCAGTAGTCCGGGTGGGGTCGGGGAGACCCAGTACTTC
>-|TRBJ1-1|TRBV9|-
CASSVERGLNTEAFF
TGTGCCAGCAGCGTAGAGCGGGGTCTGAACACTGAAGCTTTCTTT
>-|TRBJ2-1|TRBV6-5|-
CASSSSFTPGPHEQFF
TGTGCCAGCAGTTCGTCCTTTACTCCCGGGCCCCATGAGCAGTTCTTC
>-|TRBJ1-1|TRBV10-3|-
CAISEREGEYTEAFF
TGTGCCATCAGTGAGCGCGAGGGGGAATACACTGAAGCTTTCTTT